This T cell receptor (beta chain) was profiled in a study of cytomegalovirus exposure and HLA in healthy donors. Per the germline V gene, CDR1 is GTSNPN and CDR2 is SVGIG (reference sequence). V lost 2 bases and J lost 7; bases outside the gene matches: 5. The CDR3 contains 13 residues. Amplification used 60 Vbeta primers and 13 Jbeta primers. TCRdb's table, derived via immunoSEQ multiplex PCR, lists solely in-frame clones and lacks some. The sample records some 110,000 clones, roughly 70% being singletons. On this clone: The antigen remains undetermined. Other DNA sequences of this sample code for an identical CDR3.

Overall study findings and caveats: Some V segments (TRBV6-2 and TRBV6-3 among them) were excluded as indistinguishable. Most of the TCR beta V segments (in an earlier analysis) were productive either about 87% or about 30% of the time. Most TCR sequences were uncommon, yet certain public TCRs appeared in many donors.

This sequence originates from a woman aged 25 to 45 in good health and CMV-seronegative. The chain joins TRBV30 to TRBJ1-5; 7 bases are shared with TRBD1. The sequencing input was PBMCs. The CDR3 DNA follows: TGTGCCTGGAGTCGACAGGGAGGACAGCCCCAGCATTTT. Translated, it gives CAWSRQGGQPQHF.